A single sample is the source of the 15 T cell receptor beta chains below, sequenced in a study of T cell responses to AZD1222 COVID-19 vaccine. Only in-frame clones appear in the TCRdb table, and some are missing; sequencing was by immunoSEQ multiplex PCR. The table has more than 95,000 clones, approximately 86% seen once; the top ten hold about 10%. The source material was peripheral blood, sampled on day 0 of AZD1222 vaccination. The receptors originated from an adult in good health.

The CDR3 is CATSAGQNTEAFF. The CDR3, as DNA: TGTGCCACCAGTGCGGGACAGAACACTGAAGCTTTCTTT. This chain links TRBV24-1 with TRBJ1-1; perhaps TRBD1 as D (6 bases). Per germline, CDR1 KGHDR and CDR2 SFDVKD. V lost 5 bases, J lost 1 base, and 7 bases lay in between. The CDR3 covers 13 residues.

V and J are TRBV9 and TRBJ2-6; a possible D gene is TRBD1 (5 bases). The germline V and J ends were trimmed by 2 bases and 10 bases, with 16 bases remaining between them. Germline CDR1 reads SGDLS; CDR2 reads YYNGEE. The CDR3 extends over 15 amino acids. In nucleotides, the CDR3 is TGTGCCAGCAGCGTCGGACAAGGCTCCATGAACGTCCTGACTTTC. Translating gives CASSVGQGSMNVLTF.

This clone is a singleton in its sample. This chain uses TRBV21-1 with TRBJ2-7; TRBD2 is the table's D call, not checked against the DNA. TRBV21-1 is marked as a pseudogene. The CDR3 has 16 amino acids. As DNA, the CDR3 is TGTGCCAGCAGCAAATCCAGACGGACTGACCCCTACGAGCAGTACTTC. As protein: CASSKSRRTDPYEQYF.

In DNA form, the CDR3 reads TGCGCCAGCAGAGGGCCCAGCACAGATACGCAGTATTTT. Encoded protein: CASRGPSTDTQYF. The chain employs TRBV5-1 and TRBJ2-3; D is ambiguous. CDR1 and CDR2 (germline): SGHRS, YFSETQ. V lost 5 bases, J lost 0 bases, and 7 bases lay in between. This CDR3 spans 13 amino acids.

The J gene is TRBJ1-2, the V gene TRBV6-1, with D possibly TRBD1 on 6 matching bases. CDR1 and CDR2 from the germline V gene are MNHNS and SASEGT. V shed 1 base and J shed 7 bases, with 13 bases lying between them. The CDR3 runs 14 residues. Here the CDR3 reads CASSEDRETGGYTF. The CDR3 DNA follows: TGTGCCAGCAGTGAAGATCGGGAGACAGGTGGCTACACCTTC.

This chain joins TRBV27 and TRBJ2-1; the D is unclear. Germline CDR1 MNHEY, CDR2 SMNVEV (reference sequence). With 5 bases removed from V and 5 bases from J, the gap between germline ends came to 10 bases. CDR3 size: 13 residues. The chain's CDR3 is CASSPQVDNEQFF. CDR3 DNA: TGTGCCAGCAGTCCCCAGGTTGACAATGAGCAGTTCTTC.

The CDR3: CASGREGRSYNEQFF. The DNA of the CDR3 is TGTGCCAGTGGAAGGGAGGGTCGATCCTACAATGAGCAGTTCTTC. The V and J genes are TRBV6-5 and TRBJ2-1; TRBD2 matches 7 bases. V was clipped by 9 bases and J by 1 base; unmatched bases: 9. Germline V lookup: CDR1 MNHEY, CDR2 SVGAGI. The CDR3 consists of 15 residues.

J is TRBJ1-1 and V is TRBV10-3; 7 bases agree with TRBD1. Trimming cost V 5 bases and J 3 bases; bases outside gene matches: 6. Germline lookup yields CDR1 ENHRY and CDR2 SYGVKD. CDR3 length: 14 amino acids. The CDR3 nucleotides are TGTGCCATCAGTCCAAGGGACAGCCACACTGAAGCTTTCTTT. It codes for CAISPRDSHTEAFF.

The chain employs TRBV9 and TRBJ1-2, with 8 bases identical to TRBD1. Unmatched junction bases numbered 6, after V lost 3 bases and J lost 8 bases. Germline loops: CDR1 SGDLS, CDR2 YYNGEE. CDR3 size: 13 residues. This CDR3 reads CASSGTGYKGYTF. CDR3 coding DNA: TGTGCCAGCAGCGGGACAGGGTACAAGGGCTACACCTTC.

DNA for the CDR3: TGTGCCAGCAGTTACGGACAGAACTATGGCTACACCTTC. Translation: CASSYGQNYGYTF. V gene TRBV6-6 combines with J gene TRBJ1-2, with D possibly matching TRBD1 (6 bases). Trimming stripped 2 bases from V and 2 bases from J, with 6 bases between. The CDR3 has 13 residues. Per the germline V gene, CDR1 is MNHNY and CDR2 is SVGAGI (reference sequence).

The J gene is TRBJ1-3, the V gene TRBV11-3; perhaps TRBD1 as D (5 bases). This CDR3 has 13 residues. V lost 10 bases and J 2 bases, leaving 12 bases between the germline ends. Germline V gives CDR1 SGHNT, CDR2 YENEEA. In DNA form, the CDR3 reads TGTGCCAACTCTTCAGGGACTGGAAACACCATATATTTT. Amino acid sequence: CANSSGTGNTIYF. The whole variable domain, filled in from reference TRBV11-3 and TRBJ1-3, reads EAGVVQSPRYKIIEKKQPVAFWCNPISGHNTLYWYLQNLGQGPELLIRYENEEAVDDSQLPKDRFSAERLKGVDSTLKIQPAELGDSAVYLCANSSGTGNTIYFGEGSWLTVV.

The V and J genes are TRBV9 and TRBJ1-2; 8 bases match TRBD1. CDR1 SGDLS and CDR2 YYNGEE come from the germline V gene. The CDR3 runs 16 residues. V lost 0 bases and J lost 7; bases outside the gene matches: 11. CDR3 bases: TGTGCCAGCAGCGTAGCCCAGGGGGCTATAGTGGGTGGCTACACCTTC. This encodes CASSVAQGAIVGGYTF.

The V and J genes are TRBV30 and TRBJ1-1; 8 bases fit TRBD1. This CDR3 region has 15 residues. Per germline, CDR1 GTSNPN and CDR2 SVGIG (reference sequence). V was pared by 4 bases and J by 0 bases, with 7 bases of the junction left unmatched. The CDR3, as DNA: TGTGCCTGGATGAAACAGGGGGAAATGAACACTGAAGCTTTCTTT. Translated: CAWMKQGEMNTEAFF.

The rearrangement joins TRBV7-3 to TRBJ2-3; TRBD1 matches at 8 bases. Germline trimming cut 5 bases from V and 0 bases from J; bases unmatched to any gene: 7. CDR1 is SGHTA, CDR2 FQGTGA, per germline. This CDR3 has 16 amino acids. The CDR3 DNA reads as TGTGCCAGCAGCCCAAACAGGGGGTTTAGCACAGATACGCAGTATTTT. Translation gives CASSPNRGFSTDTQYF.

Regarding this clone: Additional DNA sequences in this sample encode the identical CDR3. The chain carries TRBV29-1 and TRBJ2-3; D ambiguous. Germline assignment: CDR1 SQVTM and CDR2 ANQGSEA. This CDR3 comprises 12 residues. Trimming removed 3 bases from V and 2 bases from J, with 6 bases in between. CDR3 nucleotide sequence: TGCAGCGTTGAGTTAGCCACAGATACGCAGTATTTT. It is translated as CSVELATDTQYF.